Sequencing of this T cell receptor beta chain was carried out in a study of blood T cells in healthy people across ages. Whole-study findings and limits: Long-lived donors carried more naive CD4+ cells and greater diversity than aged donors. Age showed a roughly linear inverse relationship with TCR beta diversity per million T cells. A strong correlation between TCR beta diversity and naive T cell percentage was seen.

A second about 6 to 11 cycle PCR used barcoded and J-beta primers. Each cDNA molecule, via a template-switch adaptor with 12 random nucleotides, was tagged. One entry per CDR3 protein, called by TCRdb with MiXCR from the 5' RACE reads. The data hold 1,300,000 or so distinct CDR3 sequences, with approximately 59% observed a single time. Remarks on this clonotype: Its antigen remains unknown.

Sequencing input: blood. This clonotype was obtained from a man between 18 and 35 years old in good health.

The CDR3 is CASSRRLVGIRYEQYF. CDR3 sequence (DNA): TGTGCCAGCAGCAGGCGACTTGTAGGAATCCGCTACGAGCAGTACTTC. The chain combines TRBV7-9 with TRBJ2-7; D ambiguous. There are 16 residues in the CDR3. Trimming took 5 bases from V and 3 from J, leaving 20 bases between them. Germline loops: CDR1 SEHNR, CDR2 FQNEAQ (reference sequence).